This is a list of T cell receptor beta chains from one sample in a study of blood T cell repertoires in COVID-19. Assay used: immunoSEQ multiplex PCR; TCRdb lists only in-frame clones, some missing. The sample lists about 370,000 clones, approximately 87% seen once, with roughly a tenth in the top ten. Sample: peripheral blood. These receptors all come from a woman in her thirties with COVID-19, enrolled during active disease. CDR3s include the opening cysteine and the closing phenylalanine or tryptophan. The D gene is left open where the match is weak. Only part of the rows carry a size: once, few, many, or a class if the clone is expanded.

d_call j_call clone_size v_call cdr3_nt cdr3_aa
TRBD1 TRBJ2-1 - TRBV10-1 TGCGCCAGCAGTGAAGGGGACAGGCAACATGAGCAGTTCTTC CASSEGDRQHEQFF
TRBD1 TRBJ2-2 - TRBV2 TGTGCCAGCAGTCTGGACAGGGGCACCGGGGAGCTGTTTTTT CASSLDRGTGELFF
- TRBJ2-1 - TRBV28 TGTGCCAGCAGCCACCGGGGTTCTAACTACAATGAGCAGTTCTTC CASSHRGSNYNEQFF
TRBD1 TRBJ2-2 - TRBV29-1 TGCAGCCCCGGACAGGGGAATTGGGGCCGGGAGCTGTTTTTT CSPGQGNWGRELFF
- TRBJ2-2 - TRBV6-4 TGTGCCAGCAGTGACACGGAGGGCGGGGAGCTGTTTTTT CASSDTEGGELFF
- TRBJ2-1 - TRBV25-1 TGTGCCAGCAGTGATCCGGCGGGGGCCCACAATGAGCAGTTCTTC CASSDPAGAHNEQFF
- TRBJ2-3 - TRBV2 TGTGCCAGCAAACAGGAGAGGTCCACAGATACGCAGTATTTT CASKQERSTDTQYF
- TRBJ2-1 - TRBV21-1 TGTGCCAGCAGCAAAGTACGCGGGAGGGGAATTTACAATGAGCAGTTCTTC CASSKVRGRGIYNEQFF
TRBD1 TRBJ2-7 - TRBV6-5 TGTGCCAGCATTTTGACAGGGGAAGCCTACGAGCAGTACTTC CASILTGEAYEQYF
TRBD2 TRBJ2-1 few TRBV7-6 TGTGCCAGCAGCCTAGCAACTAGCGATTACAATGAGCAGTTCTTC CASSLATSDYNEQFF
TRBD1 TRBJ1-2 - TRBV18 TGTGCCAGCTCACCGGGACAGGGATACGGCTACACCTTC CASSPGQGYGYTF
- TRBJ1-1 - TRBV28 TGTGCCAGCAGTTTTGGGCAGAACACTGAAGCTTTCTTT CASSFGQNTEAFF
- TRBJ2-2 - TRBV10-3 TGTGCCATCAGCTACCGGGGGAACACCGGGGAGCTGTTTTTT CAISYRGNTGELFF
TRBD2 TRBJ2-1 - TRBV6-4 TGTGCCAGCAGTGACCTAGCGGGAAATGAGCAGTTCTTC CASSDLAGNEQFF
- TRBJ1-1 - TRBV9 TGTGCCAGCAGCCGTAGACAGGAGAACACTGAAGCTTTCTTT CASSRRQENTEAFF